A single sample is the source of the 9 T cell receptor beta chains below, sequenced in a study of regulatory T cells in long-lasting Graves disease. CDR3 regions were amplified by Arm-PCR using iRepertoire HTBI primers to build TCR beta libraries. Using its own MiXCR run on the multiplex PCR reads, TCRdb lists one record per CDR3 protein. The repertoire holds 650,000 to 850,000 distinct CDR3 sequences, with 30% as singletons. Time point defined: persistent/refractory GD, antithyroid drugs over 5 years with positive TRAb. The TCR library was prepared using RNA isolated from PBMCs. The sequencing used peripheral blood mononuclear cells (PBMCs), collected when the disease was refractory, from a patient treated with antithyroid drugs. These receptor sequences come from a female donor with Graves disease.

This clonotype was seen a single time. The V call is TRBV7-3, the J call TRBJ1-2, with 9 bases that match TRBD1. This CDR3 contains 15 residues. The V gene's germline CDR1 is SGHTA and CDR2 FQGTGA. The V segment lost 4 bases and the J segment 1 base; nucleotides outside the gene matches: 4. The CDR3 DNA reads TGTGCCAGCAGCTCCACAGGGGGCCGTAACTATGGCTACACCTTC. It translates to CASSSTGGRNYGYTF.

Only a few counts were recorded for this clonotype. V gene TRBV6-4 combines with J gene TRBJ2-7, with TRBD1 identical over 7 bases. The V gene's germline CDR1 is MRHNA and CDR2 SNTAGT. V lost 1 base and J lost 3; bases outside the gene matches: 3. The CDR3 length is 14 residues. The CDR3 region is CASSDFSGGYEQYF. The CDR3 region has the DNA TGTGCCAGCAGTGACTTTTCAGGGGGCTACGAGCAGTACTTC.

The CDR3 protein is CASSRTGGATYGYTF. The CDR3 region has the DNA TGTGCCAGCAGTCGGACAGGGGGCGCGACCTATGGCTACACCTTC. The chain links TRBV12-3 or TRBV12-4 to TRBJ1-2; 11 bases are a match to TRBD1. The CDR3 consists of 15 residues. Trimming at V came to 5 bases and at J to 4 bases, leaving 6 bases not matched to a gene.

In this sample, this clonotype turned up once. The genes are TRBV19 and TRBJ1-4; D gene ambiguous. Germline V gives CDR1 LNHDA, CDR2 SQIVND (reference sequence). With 5 bases removed from V and 7 bases from J, the gap between germline ends came to 17 bases. The length of the CDR3 is 15 residues. In DNA form, the CDR3 reads TGTGCCAGTAGTGCCACCAGGAAGGTGGTTGAAAAACTGTTTTTT. It is translated as CASSATRKVVEKLFF.

Ten or more counts support this clonotype. The chain has TRBV28 and TRBJ1-5; D possibly corresponds to TRBD1 (6 bases). This CDR3 is built from 13 residues. V lost 5 bases and J lost 3, with 8 bases in between. The germline V gene encodes CDR1 MDHEN and CDR2 SYDVKM. The CDR3 DNA is TGTGCCAGCAGTAGGACAGTCAATCAGCCCCAGCATTTT. This translates into CASSRTVNQPQHF.

This chain connects TRBV9 to TRBJ1-6, with D hard to call. The CDR3 is 17 residues long. Germline V gene sequence: CDR1 SGDLS, CDR2 YYNGEE. The ends were cut back, 3 bases at V and 4 bases at J, with 17 bases in the middle. The CDR3 region has the DNA TGTGCCAGCAGCGCGAGTAAAGGAGGGCAGTATAATTCACCCCTCCACTTT. Translation: CASSASKGGQYNSPLHF. Together with reference TRBV9 and TRBJ1-6, the CDR3 gives the full variable domain: DSGVTQTPKHLITATGQRVTLRCSPRSGDLSVYWYQQSLDQGLQFLIQYYNGEERAKGNILERFSAQQFPDLHSELNLSSLELGDSALYFCASSASKGGQYNSPLHFGNGTRLTVT.

This clonotype was counted only a few times. The rearrangement uses TRBV7-2 and TRBJ2-7; either TRBD1 or TRBD2 may supply D (5 bases each). CDR3 size: 13 residues. Germline V gives CDR1 SGHTA, CDR2 FQGNSA. V dropped 7 bases and J dropped 0 bases, with 10 bases sitting between them. CDR3 protein: CASKAGTSYEQYF. In DNA, the CDR3 is TGTGCCAGCAAAGCAGGGACCTCCTACGAGCAGTACTTC. The full variable domain, in which reference TRBV7-2 and TRBJ2-7 provide the parts outside the CDR3, is GAGVSQSPSNKVTEKGKDVELRCDPISGHTALYWYRQSLGQGLEFLIYFQGNSAPDKSGLPSDRFSAERTGGSVSTLTIQRTQQEDSAVYLCASKAGTSYEQYFGPGTRLTVT.

This clonotype has only a few counts. This chain connects TRBV6-1 to TRBJ2-7; the D gene is possibly TRBD2 (7 bases). Trimming shortened V by 6 bases and J by 6 bases, and 18 bases separated the two germline ends. The CDR3 is 14 amino acids. Per the germline V gene, CDR1 is MNHNS and CDR2 is SASEGT. The CDR3 loop reads CASSGGQGSAEQYF. CDR3 bases: TGTGCCAGCAGCGGGGGGCAGGGGTCGGCCGAGCAGTACTTC.

The V gene is TRBV6-1, the J gene TRBJ2-7, with 8 nucleotides matching TRBD2. From germline, CDR1 is MNHNS and CDR2 SASEGT. The ends lost 6 bases at V and 3 bases at J; junction bases unmatched: 7. The CDR3 covers 14 residues. The CDR3 region is CASRKTSAHYEQYF. The CDR3 nucleotides are TGTGCCAGCAGAAAGACTAGCGCACACTACGAGCAGTACTTC.